This T cell receptor beta chain was identified during a study of cytomegalovirus exposure and HLA in healthy donors. V was cut by 4 bases and J by 7 bases, with 13 bases left in between. The CDR3 loop spans 12 amino acids. Per germline, CDR1 SQVTM and CDR2 ANQGSEA. Use of 60 Vbeta and 13 Jbeta primers characterized the PCR. Generated by immunoSEQ multiplex PCR, the TCRdb table keeps only in-frame clones and is missing some. The profile shows tens of thousands of clones, about four fifths of them singletons. This sequence joins TRBV29-1 and TRBJ1-2; tentative D call: TRBD1 (6 bases). The source is a woman aged 25 to 39 in good health and CMV-seronegative. The sample consisted of PBMCs. CDR3 protein: CSVVHREFGYTF. The CDR3 DNA is TGCAGCGTTGTTCACAGGGAATTTGGCTACACCTTC. Combining the CDR3 with reference TRBV29-1 and TRBJ1-2 gives the whole variable domain SAVISQKPSRDICQRGTSLTIQCQVDSQVTMMFWYRQQPGQSLTLIATANQGSEATYESGFVIDKFPISRPNLTFSTLTVSNMSPEDSSIYLCSVVHREFGYTFGSGTRLTVV.